These T cell receptor beta chains were read from a single sample in a study of human T cells and chemical hapten exposure. MiXCR, applied by TCRdb to the RACE reads, yields one record per CDR3 protein. This table holds about 120,000 distinct CDR3 sequences, around 10% found once. The sequencing here drew on whole blood, taken in connection with sensitization to the hapten diphenylcyclopropenone (DPC). These receptors were taken from a woman in her forties or fifties with alopecia areata. Some clones in this sample may be carry-over from other donors' samples. CDR3s leave out the opening cysteine and the closing phenylalanine or tryptophan. Each record gives: V gene, J gene, CDR3 protein.

v_call: TRBV9; j_call: TRBJ2-1; cdr3_aa: ASTVTIRGGEQF
v_call: TRBV2; j_call: TRBJ2-2; cdr3_aa: ASTNRDRGPTGELF
v_call: TRBV18; j_call: TRBJ1-1; cdr3_aa: ASSGSVGGSTEAF
v_call: TRBV3-1; j_call: TRBJ1-5; cdr3_aa: ASSQDGNQPQH
v_call: TRBV13; j_call: TRBJ1-1; cdr3_aa: ASGLSREGAEAF
v_call: TRBV5-5; j_call: TRBJ1-5; cdr3_aa: ASSTRQDRQPQH
v_call: TRBV20-1; j_call: TRBJ1-2; cdr3_aa: SARGDRGLSYT
v_call: TRBV7-2; j_call: TRBJ1-5; cdr3_aa: ASSLELVGNQPQH
v_call: TRBV7-8; j_call: TRBJ2-3; cdr3_aa: ASSLQGVSTDTQY
v_call: TRBV7-6; j_call: TRBJ1-6; cdr3_aa: ASSLGGPSSYNSPLH
v_call: TRBV20-1; j_call: TRBJ1-5; cdr3_aa: SARTGGTGSNQPQH
v_call: TRBV20-1; j_call: TRBJ1-1; cdr3_aa: SASKGQTEAF
v_call: TRBV20-1; j_call: TRBJ2-5; cdr3_aa: SATSGIAGN
v_call: TRBV18; j_call: TRBJ1-1; cdr3_aa: ASSPIQISNGNTEAF
v_call: TRBV21-1; j_call: TRBJ2-3; cdr3_aa: ASSKMERAKGPTDTQY
v_call: TRBV7-8; j_call: TRBJ1-4; cdr3_aa: ASSLAEAGGEKLF
v_call: TRBV6-5; j_call: TRBJ2-1; cdr3_aa: ASSSPVSGTSYNEQF
v_call: TRBV20-1; j_call: TRBJ2-7; cdr3_aa: SAPGTSEQY
v_call: TRBV19; j_call: TRBJ2-3; cdr3_aa: ASSAGSSSAQY
v_call: TRBV18; j_call: TRBJ2-7; cdr3_aa: ASSPAGLPYEQY